The T cell receptor beta chain under discussion was sequenced for a study of T cells expressing NK-cell markers. In the study overall: Of eight sequenced donors, seven were HCMV-seropositive and one HCMV-seronegative.

Reprocessing the 5' RACE reads, TCRdb reports a single entry for every CDR3 protein and omits DNA. This sample's table reports about 460,000 distinct CDR3 sequences. The sequenced sample consisted of blood T cells: a sorted CD56 or NKG2C T cell subset, CD4+ or CD8+ T cells, or bulk PBMC T cells (not recorded which). The TCR sequence derives from a woman aged 50 to 60 in good health.

The CDR3 sequence: CSARGTTDIQYF. The V call is TRBV20-1, the J call TRBJ2-4; checking the TCRdb D call of TRBD1 is not possible without DNA. The CDR3 is made up of 12 amino acids. Germline loops: CDR1 DFQATT, CDR2 SNEGSKA (reference sequence).